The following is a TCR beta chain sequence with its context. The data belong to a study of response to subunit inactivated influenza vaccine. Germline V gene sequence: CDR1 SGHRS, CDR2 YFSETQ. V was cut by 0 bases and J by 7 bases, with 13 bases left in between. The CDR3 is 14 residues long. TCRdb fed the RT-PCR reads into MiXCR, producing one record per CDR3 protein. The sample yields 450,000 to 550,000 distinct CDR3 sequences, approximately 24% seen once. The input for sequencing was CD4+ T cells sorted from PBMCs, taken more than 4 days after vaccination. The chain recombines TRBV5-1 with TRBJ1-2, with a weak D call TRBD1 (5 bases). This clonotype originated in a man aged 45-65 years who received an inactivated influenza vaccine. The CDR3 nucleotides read TGCGCCAGCAGCTTGGAAAGGGCCGGGGGTGGCTACACCTTC. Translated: CASSLERAGGGYTF.